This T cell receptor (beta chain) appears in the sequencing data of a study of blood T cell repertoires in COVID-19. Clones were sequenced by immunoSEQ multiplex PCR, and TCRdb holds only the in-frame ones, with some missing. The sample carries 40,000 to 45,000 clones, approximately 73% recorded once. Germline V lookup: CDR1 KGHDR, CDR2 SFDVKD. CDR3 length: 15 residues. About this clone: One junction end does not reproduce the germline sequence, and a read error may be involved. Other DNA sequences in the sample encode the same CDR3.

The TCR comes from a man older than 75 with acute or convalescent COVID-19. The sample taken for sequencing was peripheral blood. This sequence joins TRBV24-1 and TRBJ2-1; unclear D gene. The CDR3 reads CATSDLGEKLNEQFF. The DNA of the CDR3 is TGCGCCACCAGTGACCTGGGCGAGAAGCTCAATGAGCAGTTCTTC.